The 28 T cell receptor beta chains listed next were all sequenced from one sample in a study of molecular identifiers for immune sequencing clone quantification. TCRdb redid the calling of the PCR reads with MiXCR, one entry per CDR3 protein. Among a few hundred thousand distinct CDR3 sequences listed, over 20% were seen once. The source material was naive CD8+ T cells from blood, with Jurkat cell RNA spiked in. Indicated subset: FACS-sorted CD8+CD4-CCR7+CD45RA+ naive T cells. The receptor set was obtained from a human donor in good health. Some libraries in this study had Jurkat cell RNA spiked in.

Concerning this clonotype itself: Germline and junction disagree at one end, which may indicate a read error. The V call is TRBV30, the J call TRBJ2-7; TRBD2 agrees at 9 bases. From germline, CDR1 is GTSNPN and CDR2 SVGIG (reference sequence). The CDR3 has 13 amino acids. CDR3 in DNA: TGTGCCTGGAGTGTAGCGGGGGGTTACGAGCAGTGCTTC. Its protein is CAWSVAGGYEQCF.

This clonotype was observed many times. As DNA, the CDR3 is TGTGCCAGCAGTCCGCCGGGACTAGTGTCGGACGAGCAGTACTTC. It specifies CASSPPGLVSDEQYF. The genes are TRBV12-3 or TRBV12-4 and TRBJ2-7, with TRBD2 identical over 8 bases. This CDR3 spans 15 amino acids. The V gene end was trimmed by 5 bases and the J gene end by 5 bases; junction bases not matched to a gene: 11.

The table lists this clonotype with a few counts. The rearrangement joins TRBV6-5 to TRBJ2-3; 9 positions match TRBD1. Germline CDR1 is MNHEY and CDR2 is SVGAGI. Trimming took 5 bases from V and 4 from J; bases not matched to a gene: 4. The CDR3 consists of 14 residues. The CDR3 loop reads CASSAGQGPDTQYF. The CDR3 nucleotides read TGTGCCAGCAGTGCGGGACAGGGTCCAGATACGCAGTATTTT.

This clonotype was observed at least ten times. The chain combines TRBV29-1 with TRBJ2-6; tentatively, D is TRBD2 (5 bases). This CDR3 is 15 amino acids long. Germline V gives CDR1 SQVTM, CDR2 ANQGSEA. V lost 4 bases, J lost 0 bases, and 10 bases lay in between. CDR3 sequence (DNA): TGCAGCGTTGTAGAGGGTAGCTCTGGGGCCAACGTCCTGACTTTC. Protein: CSVVEGSSGANVLTF.

As concerns this clonotype: This may stem from a read error, because a much larger clone lies one nucleotide away. CDR3 in amino acids: CASSVTDRETEAFF. The CDR3 DNA sequence: TGTGCCAGCAGCGTAACGGACCGGGAGACTGAAGCTTTCTTT. This sequence joins TRBV7-2 and TRBJ1-1, with D hard to call. Germline lookup yields CDR1 SGHTA and CDR2 FQGNSA. The V and J ends lost 5 bases and 5 bases respectively, with 15 bases between them. The CDR3 is made up of 14 amino acids.

The V and J genes are TRBV6-2 or TRBV6-3 and TRBJ1-3, with 8 bases fitting TRBD1. Germline CDR1 reads MNHEY; CDR2 reads SVGEGT. The junction had 13 bases not matched to a gene; V was cut back by 6 bases and J by 3 bases. The CDR3 sequence is 17 residues long. CDR3 sequence: CASSLPTGAFYGNTIYF. The CDR3 bases are TGTGCCAGCAGCCTGCCGACAGGGGCGTTTTATGGAAACACCATATATTTT.

This clonotype turned up a few times. Being one base from a much bigger clone, this may be a read error. This chain links TRBV7-9 with TRBJ2-3; D gene unclear. CDR3 length: 13 amino acids. Germline assignment: CDR1 SEHNR and CDR2 FQNEAQ (reference sequence). CDR3 in DNA: TGTGCCGGCAGCCCCCGCCGATCGGATACGCAGTATTTT. Its translation: CAGSPRRSDTQYF. Filled out from reference TRBV7-9 and TRBJ2-3, the complete variable domain reads DTGVSQNPRHKITKRGQNVTFRCDPISEHNRLYWYRQTLGQGPEFLTYFQNEAQLEKSRLLSDRFSAERPKGSFSTLEIQRTEQGDSAMYLCAGSPRRSDTQYFGPGTRLTVL.

This clonotype was seen at least ten times. The chain employs TRBV19 and TRBJ2-2, with unresolved D. Germline CDR1 LNHDA, CDR2 SQIVND (reference sequence). Trimming stripped 2 bases from V and 12 bases from J, with 13 bases between. This CDR3 is 13 amino acids long. The DNA of the CDR3 is TGTGCCAGTAGTATATCAGGAATGGGTCAGCTGTTTTTT. It encodes CASSISGMGQLFF.

This clonotype was seen more than once but under ten times. The V gene is TRBV7-9, the J gene TRBJ2-1, with 7 bases lining up with TRBD2. Trimming took 5 bases from V and 2 from J; bases not matched to a gene: 15. Germline CDR1 SEHNR, CDR2 FQNEAQ (reference sequence). This CDR3 is built from 18 residues. CDR3 amino acids: CASSPRPAAGRAYNEQFF. CDR3 DNA: TGTGCCAGCAGCCCACGCCCTGCGGCGGGGAGGGCCTACAATGAGCAGTTCTTC.

The chain carries TRBV7-9 and TRBJ1-1; 7 bases are shared with TRBD1. Losses at the gene ends were 5 bases for V and 5 bases for J; bases not matched to a gene: 8. Per the germline V gene, CDR1 is SEHNR and CDR2 is FQNEAQ (reference sequence). CDR3 length: 14 residues. CDR3 sequence (DNA): TGTGCCAGCAGCCCCGACAGGGCGAGGACTGAAGCTTTCTTT. As protein: CASSPDRARTEAFF.

For this clonotype: This may come from a read error, since a much larger clone is one base off. The chain combines TRBV15 with TRBJ1-5, with TRBD1 identical over 8 bases. This CDR3 is 15 amino acids long. Germline CDR1 and CDR2: LNHNV and YYDKDF (reference sequence). The DNA for the CDR3 is TGTGCCACCAGCAGAGGACAGGGGAGAAGTCAGCCCCAGCGTTTT. This translates into CATSRGQGRSQPQRF.

The V and J genes are TRBV6-2 or TRBV6-3 and TRBJ2-7; D unclear. The V end was cut by 2 bases, the J end by 2 bases, with 7 bases between. Looked up from germline, CDR1 is MNHEY and CDR2 is SVGEGT. CDR3 size: 13 residues. CDR3 loop: CASSYPAPYEQYF. The CDR3, as DNA: TGTGCCAGCAGTTACCCGGCTCCCTACGAGCAGTACTTC.

This clonotype was picked up many times. The chain joins TRBV6-6 to TRBJ2-7; the D gene is possibly TRBD2 (6 bases). CDR3 length: 12 residues. Trimming took 8 bases from V and 4 from J, leaving 12 bases between them. Germline V gene sequence: CDR1 MNHNY, CDR2 SVGAGI (reference sequence). CDR3 in amino acids: CASGGEVYEQYF. In nucleotides, the CDR3 is TGTGCCAGCGGAGGGGAGGTGTACGAGCAGTACTTC.

As regards this clonotype: A much more abundant neighbour one base away suggests this may be a read error. V gene TRBV14 combines with J gene TRBJ1-2, with 7 bases identical to TRBD1. Germline V gene lookup returns CDR1 SGHDN and CDR2 FVKESK. The CDR3 is 13 residues long. The CDR3 here is CAISHGTGEGYTF. DNA for the CDR3: TGTGCCATCAGCCATGGAACAGGGGAAGGCTACACCTTC.

The sample holds a few counts of this clonotype. The chain carries TRBV4-1 and TRBJ1-2; D not resolved. There are 15 residues in the CDR3. The V end was cut by 0 bases, the J end by 3 bases, with 11 bases between. Germline V CDR1 and CDR2: MGHRA, YSYEKL. For the CDR3, the DNA is TGCGCCAGCAGCCAAGAAACCGGGCCGTACTATGGCTACACCTTC. Protein: CASSQETGPYYGYTF.

This clonotype was recorded many times. The rearrangement joins TRBV28 to TRBJ2-5; D is unclear. The germline V and J ends were trimmed by 3 bases and 2 bases, with 19 bases remaining between them. Germline loops: CDR1 MDHEN, CDR2 SYDVKM. The CDR3 consists of 17 residues. CDR3 loop: CASSFVFQKKGQETQYF. CDR3 DNA: TGTGCCAGCAGTTTTGTCTTCCAAAAGAAAGGGCAAGAGACCCAGTACTTC.

Points on this clonotype: The junction shows a germline mismatch at one end, possibly a read error. V usage is TRBV28 and J usage is TRBJ2-1; D unclear. Germline CDR1 is MDHEN and CDR2 is SYDVKM. The CDR3 spans 16 residues. The CDR3 nucleotides are TGTGCCAGCAGTCCCCTCACGGTTAGCTCCTACAATGAGCGGTTCTTC. This sequence encodes CASSPLTVSSYNERFF.

Here the CDR3 reads CSARRQGMVPTDTQYF. The CDR3 nucleotides are TGCAGTGCTAGGCGACAGGGGATGGTTCCCACAGATACGCAGTATTTT. This chain uses TRBV20-1 with TRBJ2-3; 8 bases line up with TRBD1. Germline loops: CDR1 DFQATT, CDR2 SNEGSKA (reference sequence). Losses at the gene ends were 3 bases for V and 2 bases for J; bases not matched to a gene: 10. This CDR3 has 16 residues.

The chain links TRBV10-2 to TRBJ2-1; 11 bases align to TRBD2. Germline CDR1 WSHSY, CDR2 SAAADI. The CDR3 extends over 17 amino acids. The V gene end was trimmed by 4 bases and the J gene end by 5 bases; junction bases not matched to a gene: 10. The CDR3 bases are TGCGCCAGCAGTGGGGACCCGAAGGGACTAGCGGACAATGAGCAGTTCTTC. Its protein is CASSGDPKGLADNEQFF.

CDR3 bases: TGTGCCAGCAGTTCACGGGACATCGAAGATACGCAGTATTTT. This sequence encodes CASSSRDIEDTQYF. The rearrangement links TRBV28 to TRBJ2-3; D is possibly TRBD1 (6 bases). V was shortened by 4 bases and J by 5 bases, with 13 bases between the two germline ends. This CDR3 is built from 14 residues. The germline V gene encodes CDR1 MDHEN and CDR2 SYDVKM.

This chain links TRBV11-2 with TRBJ2-3; maybe TRBD1 (5 bases). This CDR3 is 15 amino acids long. Trimming removed 4 bases at V and 1 base at J, with 12 bases between. The V gene's germline CDR1 is SGHAT and CDR2 FQNNGV. The DNA for the CDR3 is TGTGCCAGCAGCTCCTATTGGGGCCGCACAGATACGCAGTATTTT. It specifies CASSSYWGRTDTQYF.

This chain links TRBV2 with TRBJ1-4; 7 bases map to TRBD1. CDR3 size: 16 residues. CDR1 and CDR2 (germline): SNHLY, FYNNEI. The V and J ends lost 4 bases and 3 bases, in that order; junction bases with no gene match: 8. CDR3 coding DNA: TGTGCCAGCAGTGCGGTGACAGGGTTGCCTAATGAAAAACTGTTTTTT. It translates to CASSAVTGLPNEKLFF.

At least ten counts were recorded for this clonotype. The rearrangement joins TRBV7-2 to TRBJ2-3, with D unresolved. Trimming removed 5 bases from V and 3 bases from J, with 15 bases in between. Germline V gives CDR1 SGHTA, CDR2 FQGNSA. This CDR3 is 15 amino acids long. CDR3 DNA sequence: TGTGCCAGCAGCCCCTACGACGGAAATACAGATACGCAGTATTTT. Amino acids: CASSPYDGNTDTQYF.

This clonotype turned up a few times. J is TRBJ1-5 and V is TRBV27; TRBD1 agrees at 12 bases. The junction had 7 bases not matched to a gene; V was cut back by 2 bases and J by 2 bases. This CDR3 spans 18 amino acids. The germline gives CDR1 MNHEY, CDR2 SMNVEV (reference sequence). CDR3 residues: CASSLMGQGAFGNQPQHF. Here the CDR3 DNA reads TGTGCCAGCAGTTTAATGGGACAGGGGGCATTTGGCAATCAGCCCCAGCATTTT.

This clonotype was counted between two and nine times. The chain has TRBV30 and TRBJ2-1, with D maybe TRBD1 (7 bases). The CDR3 totals 16 residues. Trimming removed 0 bases from V and 2 bases from J, with 14 bases in between. Germline values: CDR1 GTSNPN, CDR2 SVGIG (reference sequence). The DNA of the CDR3 is TGTGCCTGGAGTGTACTCGGCAGGGGGGCCTACAATGAGCAGTTCTTC. The encoded protein is CAWSVLGRGAYNEQFF.

On this clonotype: A read error may be the cause here, since a much bigger clone is one base away. The CDR3 carries no conserved terminal phenylalanine or tryptophan, so it likely arises from a read error. The rearrangement uses TRBV2 and TRBJ2-7, with 7 bases aligning to TRBD1. The V and J ends lost 5 bases and 6 bases, in that order; junction bases with no gene match: 10. Germline CDR1 is SNHLY and CDR2 is FYNNEI. CDR3 length: 14 residues. CDR3 DNA sequence: TGTGCCAGCAGTTCATCCGGGACAGTCCCCGAGCAGTACCTC. Its translation is CASSSSGTVPEQYL.

This clonotype was seen at least ten times. The J gene is TRBJ2-5, the V gene TRBV5-4; 9 nucleotides match TRBD2. The ends lost 4 bases at V and 4 bases at J; junction bases unmatched: 8. The CDR3 contains 15 residues. Germline loops: CDR1 SGHNT, CDR2 YYREEE (reference sequence). In DNA, the CDR3 is TGTGCCAGCAGCGTTAGCGGGGGCGGGGCAGAGACCCAGTACTTC. Its translation: CASSVSGGGAETQYF.

This clonotype was seen a few times. The V and J genes are TRBV4-1 and TRBJ2-1, with 8 bases lining up with TRBD2. J was trimmed by 0 bases and V by 4 bases; bases with no gene match: 8. CDR3 length: 17 residues. Germline CDR1 MGHRA, CDR2 YSYEKL. The CDR3 bases are TGCGCCAGCAGCCCTAGACTAGCGCAGAGCTCCTACAATGAGCAGTTCTTC. It encodes CASSPRLAQSSYNEQFF.